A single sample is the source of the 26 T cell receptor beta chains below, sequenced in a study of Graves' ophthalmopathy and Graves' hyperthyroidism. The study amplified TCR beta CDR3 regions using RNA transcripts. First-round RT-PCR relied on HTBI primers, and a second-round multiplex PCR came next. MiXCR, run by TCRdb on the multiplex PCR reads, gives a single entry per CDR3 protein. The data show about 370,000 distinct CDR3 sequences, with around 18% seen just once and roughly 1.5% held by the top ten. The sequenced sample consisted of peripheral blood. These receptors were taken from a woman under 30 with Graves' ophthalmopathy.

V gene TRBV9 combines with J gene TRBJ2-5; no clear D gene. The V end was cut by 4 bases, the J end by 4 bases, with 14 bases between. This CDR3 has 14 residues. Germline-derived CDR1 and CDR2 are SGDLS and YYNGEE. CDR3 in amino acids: CASSPRSHRETQYF. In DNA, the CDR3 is TGTGCCAGCAGCCCCAGGTCCCATCGAGAGACCCAGTACTTC.

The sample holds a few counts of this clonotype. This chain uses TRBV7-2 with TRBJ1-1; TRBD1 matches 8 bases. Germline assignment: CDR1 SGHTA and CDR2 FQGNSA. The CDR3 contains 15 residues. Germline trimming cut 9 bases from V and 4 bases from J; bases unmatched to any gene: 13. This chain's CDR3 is CASRTGGGASTEAFF. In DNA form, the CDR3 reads TGTGCCAGTAGAACAGGGGGTGGCGCCAGCACTGAAGCTTTCTTT.

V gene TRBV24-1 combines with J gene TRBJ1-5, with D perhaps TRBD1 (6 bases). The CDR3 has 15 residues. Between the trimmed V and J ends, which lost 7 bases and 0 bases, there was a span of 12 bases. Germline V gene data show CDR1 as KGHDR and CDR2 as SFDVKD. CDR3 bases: TGTGCCACCAGCGAGGGACACTATAGCAATCAGCCCCAGCATTTT. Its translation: CATSEGHYSNQPQHF.

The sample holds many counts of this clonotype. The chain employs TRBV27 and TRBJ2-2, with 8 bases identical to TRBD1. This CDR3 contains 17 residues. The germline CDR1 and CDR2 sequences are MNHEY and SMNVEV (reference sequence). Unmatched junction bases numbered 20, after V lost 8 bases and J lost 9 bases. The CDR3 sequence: CASSYPTGDRPYRELFF. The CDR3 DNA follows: TGTGCCAGCTCCTATCCTACAGGGGACAGGCCCTACCGGGAGCTGTTTTTT.

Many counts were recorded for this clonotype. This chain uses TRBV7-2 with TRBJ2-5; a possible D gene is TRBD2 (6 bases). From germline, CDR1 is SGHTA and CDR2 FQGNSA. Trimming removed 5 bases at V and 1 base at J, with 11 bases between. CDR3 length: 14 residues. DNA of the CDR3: TGTGCCAGCAGCCGGTGGCGGGGCCAAGAGACCCAGTACTTC. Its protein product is CASSRWRGQETQYF.

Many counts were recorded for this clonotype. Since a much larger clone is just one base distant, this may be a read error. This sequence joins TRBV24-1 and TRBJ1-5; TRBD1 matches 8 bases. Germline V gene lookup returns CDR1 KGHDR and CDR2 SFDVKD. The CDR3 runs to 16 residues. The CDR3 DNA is TGTGCCACCAGTGACCGAGACAGGGGTAGCAGTCAGCCCCAGCATTTT. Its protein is CATSDRDRGSSQPQHF.

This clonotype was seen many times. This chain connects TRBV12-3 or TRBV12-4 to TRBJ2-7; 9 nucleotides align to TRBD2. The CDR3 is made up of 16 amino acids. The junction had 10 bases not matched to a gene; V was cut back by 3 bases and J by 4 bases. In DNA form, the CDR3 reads TGTGCCAGCAGTTTGAGTTTGCTAGCGGGGAGATACGAGCAGTACTTC. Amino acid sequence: CASSLSLLAGRYEQYF.

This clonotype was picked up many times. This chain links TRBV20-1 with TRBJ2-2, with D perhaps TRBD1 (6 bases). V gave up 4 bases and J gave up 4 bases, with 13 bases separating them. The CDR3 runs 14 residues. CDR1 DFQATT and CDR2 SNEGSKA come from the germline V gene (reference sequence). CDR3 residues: CSAIGQLVTGELFF. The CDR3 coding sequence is TGCAGTGCTATCGGACAGCTAGTCACCGGGGAGCTGTTTTTT.

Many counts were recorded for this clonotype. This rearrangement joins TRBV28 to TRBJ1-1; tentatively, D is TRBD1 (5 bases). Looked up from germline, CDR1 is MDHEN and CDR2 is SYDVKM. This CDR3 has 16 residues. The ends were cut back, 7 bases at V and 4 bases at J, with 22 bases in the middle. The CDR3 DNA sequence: TGTGCCAGCAACCCCCGGGGGTTAGGTCGTGGCACTGAAGCTTTCTTT. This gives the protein CASNPRGLGRGTEAFF.

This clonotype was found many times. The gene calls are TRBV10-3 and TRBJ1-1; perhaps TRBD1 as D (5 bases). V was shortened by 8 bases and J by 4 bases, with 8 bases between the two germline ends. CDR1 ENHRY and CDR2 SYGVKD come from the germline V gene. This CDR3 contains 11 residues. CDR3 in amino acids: CAISQGTEAFF. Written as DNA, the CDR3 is TGTGCCATCTCTCAGGGCACTGAAGCTTTCTTT.

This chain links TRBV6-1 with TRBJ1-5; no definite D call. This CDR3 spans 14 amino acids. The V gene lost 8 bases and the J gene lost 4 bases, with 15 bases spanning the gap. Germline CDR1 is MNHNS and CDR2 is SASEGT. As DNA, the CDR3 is TGTGCCAGCCGCGGCGGTTCGGGGAATCAGCCCCAGCATTTT. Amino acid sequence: CASRGGSGNQPQHF.

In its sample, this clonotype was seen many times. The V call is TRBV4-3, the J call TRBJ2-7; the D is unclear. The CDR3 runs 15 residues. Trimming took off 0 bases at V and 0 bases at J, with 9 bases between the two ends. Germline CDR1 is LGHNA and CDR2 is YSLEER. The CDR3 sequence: CASSQDPRSSYEQYF. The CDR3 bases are TGCGCCAGCAGCCAAGACCCCAGGTCCTCCTACGAGCAGTACTTC.

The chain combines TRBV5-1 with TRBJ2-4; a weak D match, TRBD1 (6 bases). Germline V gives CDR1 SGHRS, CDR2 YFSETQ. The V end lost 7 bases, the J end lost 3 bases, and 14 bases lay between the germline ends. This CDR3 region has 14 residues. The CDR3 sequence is CASQKGTSKNIQYF. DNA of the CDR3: TGCGCCAGCCAAAAAGGGACAAGCAAAAACATTCAGTACTTC. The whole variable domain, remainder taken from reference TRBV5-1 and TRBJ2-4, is KAGVTQTPRYLIKTRGQQVTLSCSPISGHRSVSWYQQTPGQGLQFLFEYFSETQRNKGNFPGRFSGRQFSNSRSEMNVSTLELGDSALYLCASQKGTSKNIQYFGAGTRLSVL.

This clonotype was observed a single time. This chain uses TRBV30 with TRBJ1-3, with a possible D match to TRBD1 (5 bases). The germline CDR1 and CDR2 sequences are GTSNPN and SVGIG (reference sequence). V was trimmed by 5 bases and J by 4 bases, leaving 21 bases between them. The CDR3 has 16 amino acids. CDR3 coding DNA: TGTGCCTGGGGAATCCTCCGGGGGTTCCGCGGAAACACCATATATTTT. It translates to CAWGILRGFRGNTIYF.

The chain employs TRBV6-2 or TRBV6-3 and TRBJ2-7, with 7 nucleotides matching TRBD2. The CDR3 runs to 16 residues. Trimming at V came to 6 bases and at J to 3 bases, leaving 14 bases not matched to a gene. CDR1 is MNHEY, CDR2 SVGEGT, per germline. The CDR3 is CASSKTPGLGGYEQYF. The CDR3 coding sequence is TGTGCCAGCAGCAAAACGCCCGGACTAGGAGGCTACGAGCAGTACTTC.

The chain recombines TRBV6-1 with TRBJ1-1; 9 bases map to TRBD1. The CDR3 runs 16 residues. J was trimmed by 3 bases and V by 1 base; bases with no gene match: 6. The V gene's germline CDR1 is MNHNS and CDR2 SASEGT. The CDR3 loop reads CASSEEGTGWDTEAFF. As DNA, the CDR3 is TGTGCCAGCAGTGAAGAAGGGACAGGGTGGGACACTGAAGCTTTCTTT.

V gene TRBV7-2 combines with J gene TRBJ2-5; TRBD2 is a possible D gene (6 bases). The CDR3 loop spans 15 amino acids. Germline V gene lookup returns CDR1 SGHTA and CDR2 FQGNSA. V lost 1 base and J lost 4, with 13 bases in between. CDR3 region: CASSLGGVVSETQYF. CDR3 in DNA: TGTGCCAGCAGCTTAGGGGGGGTTGTATCAGAGACCCAGTACTTC. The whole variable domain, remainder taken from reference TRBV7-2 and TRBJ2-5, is GAGVSQSPSNKVTEKGKDVELRCDPISGHTALYWYRQSLGQGLEFLIYFQGNSAPDKSGLPSDRFSAERTGGSVSTLTIQRTQQEDSAVYLCASSLGGVVSETQYFGPGTRLLVL.

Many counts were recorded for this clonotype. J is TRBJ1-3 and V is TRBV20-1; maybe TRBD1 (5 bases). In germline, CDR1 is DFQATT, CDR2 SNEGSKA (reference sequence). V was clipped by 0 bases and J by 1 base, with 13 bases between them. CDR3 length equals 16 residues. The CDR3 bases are TGCAGTGCTAGAGATACGGGAGGGGTATCTGGAAACACCATATATTTT. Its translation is CSARDTGGVSGNTIYF.

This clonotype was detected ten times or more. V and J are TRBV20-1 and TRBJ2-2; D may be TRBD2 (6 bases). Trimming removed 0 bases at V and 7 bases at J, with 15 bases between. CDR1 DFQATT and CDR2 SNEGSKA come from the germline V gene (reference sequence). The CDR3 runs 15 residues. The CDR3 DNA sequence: TGCAGTGCTAGAGATCCCGGGGAGGCGGGCGGGGAGCTGTTTTTT. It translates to CSARDPGEAGGELFF.

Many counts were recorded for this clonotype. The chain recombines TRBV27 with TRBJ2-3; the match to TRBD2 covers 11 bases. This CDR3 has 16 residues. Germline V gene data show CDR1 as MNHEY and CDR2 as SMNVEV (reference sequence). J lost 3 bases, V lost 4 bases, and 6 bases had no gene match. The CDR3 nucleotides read TGTGCCAGCAGTTCAGAGCTAGCGGGAGGAACAGATACGCAGTATTTT. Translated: CASSSELAGGTDTQYF.

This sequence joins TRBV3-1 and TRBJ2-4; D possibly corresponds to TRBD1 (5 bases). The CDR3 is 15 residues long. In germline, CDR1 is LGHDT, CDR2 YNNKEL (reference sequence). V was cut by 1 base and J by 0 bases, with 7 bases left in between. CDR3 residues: CASSQVGLAKNIQYF. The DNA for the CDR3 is TGTGCCAGCAGCCAAGTGGGGCTAGCCAAAAACATTCAGTACTTC. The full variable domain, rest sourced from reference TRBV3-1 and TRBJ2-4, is DTAVSQTPKYLVTQMGNDKSIKCEQNLGHDTMYWYKQDSKKFLKIMFSYNNKELIINETVPNRFSPKSPDKAHLNLHINSLELGDSAVYFCASSQVGLAKNIQYFGAGTRLSVL.

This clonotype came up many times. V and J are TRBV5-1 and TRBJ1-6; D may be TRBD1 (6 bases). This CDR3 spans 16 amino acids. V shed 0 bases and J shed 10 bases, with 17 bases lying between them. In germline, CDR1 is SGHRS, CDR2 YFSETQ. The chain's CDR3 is CASSLATGSGQSPLHF. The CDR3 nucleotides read TGCGCCAGCAGCTTGGCCACAGGCTCGGGACAATCACCCCTCCACTTT.

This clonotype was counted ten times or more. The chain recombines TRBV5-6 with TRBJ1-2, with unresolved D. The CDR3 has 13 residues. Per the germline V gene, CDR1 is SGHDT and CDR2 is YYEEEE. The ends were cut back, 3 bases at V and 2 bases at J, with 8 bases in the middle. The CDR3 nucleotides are TGTGCCAGCAGCTACGGAGCGAACTATGGCTACACCTTC. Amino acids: CASSYGANYGYTF.

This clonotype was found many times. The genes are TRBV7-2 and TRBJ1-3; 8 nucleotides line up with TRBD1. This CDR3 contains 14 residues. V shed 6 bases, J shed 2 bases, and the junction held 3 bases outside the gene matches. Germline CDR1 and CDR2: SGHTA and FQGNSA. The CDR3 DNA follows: TGTGCCAGCAGAGGGACAGGACCTGGAAACACCATATATTTT. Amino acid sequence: CASRGTGPGNTIYF.

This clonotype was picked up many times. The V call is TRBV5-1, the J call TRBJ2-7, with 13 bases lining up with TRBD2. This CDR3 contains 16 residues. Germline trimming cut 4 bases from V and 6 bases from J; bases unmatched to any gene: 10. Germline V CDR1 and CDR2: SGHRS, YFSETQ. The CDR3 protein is CASSPRTSGSVREQYF. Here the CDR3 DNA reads TGCGCCAGCAGCCCTAGGACTAGCGGGAGTGTCCGCGAGCAGTACTTC.

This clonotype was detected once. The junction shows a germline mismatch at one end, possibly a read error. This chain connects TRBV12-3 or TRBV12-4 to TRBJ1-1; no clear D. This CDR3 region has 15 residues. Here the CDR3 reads CVSSLRRQQNTEAFF. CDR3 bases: TGTGTCAGCAGTTTGAGGCGCCAGCAGAACACTGAAGCTTTCTTT.